This TCR beta chain was sequenced during a study of blood T cell repertoires in COVID-19. The overall study: PBMCs, B-cell-depleted T cells, or T cells provided the cDNA or gDNA that made up the material.

Produced via immunoSEQ multiplex PCR; TCRdb's table is partial and in-frame only. Of about 180,000 clones listed, 75% to 90% were seen once; the top ten hold 5% to 7.5%. With 7 bases removed from V and 6 bases from J, the gap between germline ends came to 12 bases. The CDR3 is 11 amino acids. Germline CDR1 reads DFQATT; CDR2 reads SNEGSKA (reference sequence). Those enrolled, adults aged roughly 18 to 100 years, came from fewer than 25 US areas. The receptor was derived from a man aged 40-50 years who had recovered from COVID-19. The sample was PBMCs or T cells enriched from blood (not recorded which). V usage is TRBV20-1 and J usage is TRBJ1-1; D gene ambiguous. The CDR3 protein is CSGTRVPEAFF. CDR3 nucleotide sequence: TGCAGTGGGACTAGGGTACCTGAAGCTTTCTTT.